The text below deals with one TCR beta chain. The study ran its PCR with 60 Vbeta and 13 Jbeta primers. The assay was immunoSEQ multiplex PCR, and TCRdb's table has in-frame clones only and misses some. The sample holds some 130,000 clones; around 77% are singletons and the top ten take under 1.5%. This entry is derived from a study of cytomegalovirus exposure and HLA in healthy donors. Per germline, CDR1 SGHTA and CDR2 FQGNSA. CDR3 length: 15 residues. V lost 5 bases and J lost 0, with 13 bases in between. This sequence joins TRBV7-2 and TRBJ1-1; D call uncertain. The TCR sequence derives from a man aged 50-60 years in good health and CMV-seronegative. Sequencing used PBMCs. The CDR3 spells CASSTLGGMNTEAFF. As DNA, the CDR3 is TGTGCCAGCAGCACCCTAGGAGGGATGAACACTGAAGCTTTCTTT.